A selection of T cell receptor beta chains follows, all from one sample in a study of OX40 agonist ivuxolimab in advanced cancers. TCRdb keeps only in-frame clones here, not all; method: immunoSEQ multiplex PCR. Among fewer than 25,000 clones listed, more than 70% were seen once. This specimen consisted of CD4+ or CD8+ T cells sorted from blood, obtained in a trial of the OX40 agonist ivuxolimab. These receptors originate from an adult with an advanced solid tumor such as melanoma, head and neck, liver or kidney cancer. CDR3s include the opening cysteine and the closing phenylalanine or tryptophan. Fields, in order: D gene, J gene, V gene, clone size, CDR3 protein, CDR3 DNA. The D gene is left open where the match is weak. Clone size is shown for a subset of rows, as once, few, many or a class of expanded clone.

d_call: .
j_call: TRBJ2-7
v_call: TRBV5-1
clone_size: .
cdr3_aa: CASSFDNSYEQYF
cdr3_nt: TGCGCCAGCAGCTTCGACAACAGCTACGAGCAGTACTTC

d_call: .
j_call: TRBJ2-7
v_call: TRBV30
clone_size: few
cdr3_aa: CAWTRRGVSRYEQYF
cdr3_nt: TGTGCCTGGACCCGAAGGGGAGTCTCGCGGTACGAGCAGTACTTC

d_call: .
j_call: TRBJ2-7
v_call: TRBV5-4
clone_size: .
cdr3_aa: CASSSPTDGGEQYF
cdr3_nt: TGTGCCAGCAGCTCCCCGACAGATGGCGGCGAGCAGTACTTC

d_call: TRBD1
j_call: TRBJ1-5
v_call: TRBV19
clone_size: .
cdr3_aa: CASSSYGTGDQPQHF
cdr3_nt: TGTGCCAGTAGTTCCTACGGGACAGGGGATCAGCCCCAGCATTTT

d_call: .
j_call: TRBJ1-3
v_call: TRBV18
clone_size: .
cdr3_aa: CASSQQGSGNTIYF
cdr3_nt: TGTGCCAGCTCACAGCAGGGCTCTGGAAACACCATATATTTT

d_call: TRBD2
j_call: TRBJ2-5
v_call: TRBV5-4
clone_size: .
cdr3_aa: CASSLEVAGGPETQYF
cdr3_nt: TGTGCCAGCAGCTTGGAGGTAGCGGGGGGGCCGGAGACCCAGTACTTC

d_call: .
j_call: TRBJ1-3
v_call: TRBV9
clone_size: .
cdr3_aa: CASSVATGTGGNTIYF
cdr3_nt: TGTGCCAGCAGCGTAGCTACAGGGACGGGTGGAAACACCATATATTTT

d_call: TRBD1
j_call: TRBJ1-5
v_call: TRBV19
clone_size: .
cdr3_aa: CASSRLGDSVQPQHF
cdr3_nt: TGTGCCAGTAGCCGATTAGGGGACAGCGTTCAGCCCCAGCATTTT

d_call: .
j_call: TRBJ2-7
v_call: TRBV6-6
clone_size: .
cdr3_aa: CASSYPRAGVLEQYF
cdr3_nt: TGTGCCAGCAGTTACCCGCGGGCAGGGGTTCTCGAGCAGTACTTC

d_call: TRBD1
j_call: TRBJ1-6
v_call: TRBV30
clone_size: .
cdr3_aa: CAWSVDRGVSYNSPLHF
cdr3_nt: TGTGCCTGGAGTGTCGACAGGGGGGTCTCCTATAATTCACCCCTCCACTTT

d_call: TRBD1
j_call: TRBJ2-7
v_call: TRBV15
clone_size: .
cdr3_aa: CATSPGQGAGGYEQYF
cdr3_nt: TGTGCCACCAGCCCTGGCCAGGGCGCAGGGGGCTACGAGCAGTACTTC

d_call: .
j_call: TRBJ1-2
v_call: TRBV11-3
clone_size: .
cdr3_aa: CASSQEGRQGLYGYTF
cdr3_nt: TGTGCCAGCAGCCAAGAGGGTCGGCAGGGACTTTATGGCTACACCTTC

d_call: TRBD2
j_call: TRBJ2-5
v_call: TRBV9
clone_size: .
cdr3_aa: CASSPFSGGLQETQYF
cdr3_nt: TGTGCCAGCAGCCCTTTTAGCGGGGGGCTCCAAGAGACCCAGTACTTC

d_call: .
j_call: TRBJ2-2
v_call: TRBV7-3
clone_size: .
cdr3_aa: CASSLGGGGDSNTGELFF
cdr3_nt: TGTGCCAGCAGCTTAGGGGGTGGCGGGGACTCGAACACCGGGGAGCTGTTTTTT

d_call: .
j_call: TRBJ1-5
v_call: TRBV4-3
clone_size: .
cdr3_aa: CASSQDYAAPQHF
cdr3_nt: TGCGCCAGCAGCCAAGATTACGCTGCGCCCCAGCATTTT

d_call: TRBD1
j_call: TRBJ1-6
v_call: TRBV6-5
clone_size: .
cdr3_aa: CASRSTGQGDSPLHF
cdr3_nt: TGTGCCAGCAGATCAACCGGACAGGGAGACTCACCCCTCCACTTT

d_call: .
j_call: TRBJ1-1
v_call: TRBV14
clone_size: few
cdr3_aa: CASSQGTGTEAFF
cdr3_nt: TGTGCCAGCAGCCAAGGCACAGGGACTGAAGCTTTCTTT

d_call: .
j_call: TRBJ1-4
v_call: TRBV7-2
clone_size: .
cdr3_aa: CASSHRLDEKLFF
cdr3_nt: TGTGCCAGCAGCCATCGGCTTGATGAAAAACTGTTTTTT

d_call: .
j_call: TRBJ2-7
v_call: TRBV9
clone_size: .
cdr3_aa: CASSVGGYGEQYF
cdr3_nt: TGTGCCAGCAGCGTCGGGGGCTACGGCGAGCAGTACTTC

d_call: .
j_call: TRBJ1-2
v_call: TRBV13
clone_size: .
cdr3_aa: CASSLKDSADYGYTF
cdr3_nt: TGTGCCAGCAGCCTCAAGGACAGCGCAGACTATGGCTACACCTTC

d_call: .
j_call: TRBJ2-3
v_call: TRBV5-1
clone_size: .
cdr3_aa: CASSQLGSSTDTQYF
cdr3_nt: TGCGCCAGCTCCCAACTAGGGTCTAGCACAGATACGCAGTATTTT

d_call: .
j_call: TRBJ1-5
v_call: TRBV30
clone_size: .
cdr3_aa: CAWSVPWGNQPQHF
cdr3_nt: TGTGCCTGGAGTGTACCTTGGGGCAATCAGCCCCAGCATTTT

d_call: .
j_call: TRBJ2-7
v_call: TRBV10-3
clone_size: .
cdr3_aa: CAISVATGTQKVEQYF
cdr3_nt: TGTGCCATCAGCGTTGCTACCGGGACGCAAAAGGTCGAGCAGTACTTC

d_call: TRBD1
j_call: TRBJ1-2
v_call: TRBV5-4
clone_size: .
cdr3_aa: CASSSTGLGYTF
cdr3_nt: TGTGCCAGCAGCTCGACAGGGTTGGGCTACACCTTC

d_call: .
j_call: TRBJ1-1
v_call: TRBV11-3
clone_size: once
cdr3_aa: CASKQGSTEAFF
cdr3_nt: TGTGCCAGTAAACAGGGTTCCACTGAAGCTTTCTTT

d_call: .
j_call: TRBJ2-5
v_call: TRBV5-1
clone_size: .
cdr3_aa: CASSGIDRREETQYF
cdr3_nt: TGCGCCAGCAGCGGGATAGACAGACGGGAGGAGACCCAGTACTTC

d_call: .
j_call: TRBJ1-1
v_call: TRBV7-9
clone_size: .
cdr3_aa: CASSLPAGSSAFF
cdr3_nt: TGTGCCAGCAGCTTACCGGCAGGATCGTCGGCTTTCTTT

d_call: TRBD2
j_call: TRBJ2-1
v_call: TRBV7-6
clone_size: .
cdr3_aa: CASSRLAGDEQFF
cdr3_nt: TGTGCCAGCAGCCGGCTAGCGGGAGATGAGCAGTTCTTC

d_call: .
j_call: TRBJ1-2
v_call: TRBV6-5
clone_size: .
cdr3_aa: CASTPGFSGYTF
cdr3_nt: TGTGCCAGCACCCCGGGGTTCAGTGGCTACACCTTC

d_call: .
j_call: TRBJ1-1
v_call: TRBV6-5
clone_size: few
cdr3_aa: CASSYSNLGTEAFF
cdr3_nt: TGTGCCAGCAGTTACTCGAATCTTGGCACTGAAGCTTTCTTT

d_call: .
j_call: TRBJ1-3
v_call: TRBV30
clone_size: .
cdr3_aa: CAWSVGTNSGNTIYF
cdr3_nt: TGTGCCTGGAGTGTAGGCACCAACTCTGGAAACACCATATATTTT